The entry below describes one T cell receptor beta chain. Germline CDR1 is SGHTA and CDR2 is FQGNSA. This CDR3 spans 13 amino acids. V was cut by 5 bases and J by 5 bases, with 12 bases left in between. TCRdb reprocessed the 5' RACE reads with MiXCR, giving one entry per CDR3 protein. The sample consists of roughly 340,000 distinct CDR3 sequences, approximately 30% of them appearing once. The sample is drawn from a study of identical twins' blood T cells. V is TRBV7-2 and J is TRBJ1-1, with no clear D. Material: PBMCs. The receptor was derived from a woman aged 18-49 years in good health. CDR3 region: CASSRTILTEAFF. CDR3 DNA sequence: TGTGCCAGCAGCAGGACGATTTTGACTGAAGCTTTCTTT.